This T cell receptor (beta chain) was observed in a study of blood T cell repertoires in COVID-19. V shed 4 bases, J shed 8 bases, and the junction held 6 bases outside the gene matches. The CDR3 consists of 13 residues. Authors' data handling: It was from reference gene primer amplification that nucleated cell counts were estimated. Here immunoSEQ multiplex PCR was the method, and the copy in TCRdb shows in-frame clones only, minus some. The V and J calls and clone size were taken over from that table, and D and trimming were inferred from the DNA. The table has some 57,000 clones, 82% seen once; the top ten hold 11%. Patients in Seattle were enrolled during active infection, then followed longitudinally.

This chain joins TRBV12-3 or TRBV12-4 and TRBJ1-2; TRBD1 matches 8 bases. This TCR was sampled from a man aged 80 or over with COVID-19, enrolled during active disease. The specimen sequenced was peripheral blood. CDR3 sequence reads: CASSYNRGAGYTF. The CDR3 DNA sequence: TGTGCCAGCAGTTATAACAGGGGGGCGGGCTACACCTTC.